This T cell receptor (beta chain) comes out of a study of blood T cell repertoires in COVID-19. Study-wide context: Donors in the United States, Italy and Spain gave samples during acute or convalescent COVID-19.

Original data processing: Nucleated cell counts were estimated from reference gene primer amplification. Clones were read by immunoSEQ multiplex PCR, and TCRdb kept only the in-frame ones, dropping some. The DNA was the basis for D and trimming; V, J and clone size are from that table. The profile shows about 210,000 clones, roughly four fifths of them singletons. One Seattle source followed patients from active infection through their disease course. Germline values: CDR1 MDHEN, CDR2 SYDVKM. This CDR3 spans 15 amino acids. V was pared by 8 bases and J by 10 bases, with 14 bases of the junction left unmatched.

The sequenced sample was peripheral blood. This sequence was found in a woman in her seventies with COVID-19, enrolled during active disease. The chain links TRBV28 to TRBJ1-6; 7 bases map to TRBD1. As DNA, the CDR3 is TGTGCCAGCCGTCCTTCGACAGGGAGTAACTCACCCCTCCACTTT. This encodes CASRPSTGSNSPLHF.